This TCR beta chain is drawn from a study of blood T cell repertoires in COVID-19. Study background: T cells, B-cell-depleted T cells, or PBMCs provided the cDNA or gDNA that served as material.

This CDR3 has 13 amino acids. Per the germline V gene, CDR1 is MGHDK and CDR2 is SYGVNS. V was shortened by 2 bases and J by 0 bases, with 5 bases between the two germline ends. The authors' processing: How many nucleated cells were present was estimated from reference gene primer amplification. Clones were sequenced by immunoSEQ multiplex PCR, and TCRdb holds only the in-frame ones, with some missing. The V and J calls and the clone size are those of that table, but D and trimming were determined from the DNA. The table records about 190,000 clones, around 80% of them present only once. This clone showed up just once.

Material for sequencing was peripheral blood. This TCR came from a human donor in a cohort sampled during active COVID-19. The rearrangement uses TRBV25-1 and TRBJ2-7, with D uncertain. CDR3 coding DNA: TGTGCCAGCAGTGAACAGGTCTCCTACGAGCAGTACTTC. Protein sequence: CASSEQVSYEQYF.